This paragraph reports one T cell receptor (beta chain). The entry originates in a study of blood T cell repertoires in COVID-19. Study background: Sample material is recorded as cDNA or gDNA derived from T cells, B-cell-depleted T cells, or PBMCs.

As handled by the study authors: Nucleated cell counts were estimated from reference gene primer amplification. Repertoires were generated with immunoSEQ multiplex PCR, while TCRdb's copy carries only in-frame clones and drops some. For V, J and clone size, that table is used; D and trimming come from the DNA. This table has some 290,000 clones, roughly 88% appearing once. Trimming left V 0 bases short and J 2 bases short, with 13 bases between. This CDR3 contains 16 residues. Germline V gives CDR1 SGHRS, CDR2 YFSETQ. The age range of participants was roughly 18 to 90 years, with residence in approximately 25 US areas. Clinical histories supplied by participants themselves formed the basis of cohort assignment.

Sequencing was performed on PBMCs or T cells enriched from blood (not recorded which). The genes are TRBV5-1 and TRBJ2-3, with D possibly matching TRBD2 (5 bases). The sequence derives from a middle-aged woman with acute COVID-19. The CDR3 is CASSLEPGTTTDTQYF. The CDR3 bases are TGCGCCAGCAGCTTGGAACCGGGAACGACCACAGATACGCAGTATTTT. The full variable domain, completed using reference TRBV5-1 and TRBJ2-3, is KAGVTQTPRYLIKTRGQQVTLSCSPISGHRSVSWYQQTPGQGLQFLFEYFSETQRNKGNFPGRFSGRQFSNSRSEMNVSTLELGDSALYLCASSLEPGTTTDTQYFGPGTRLTVL.